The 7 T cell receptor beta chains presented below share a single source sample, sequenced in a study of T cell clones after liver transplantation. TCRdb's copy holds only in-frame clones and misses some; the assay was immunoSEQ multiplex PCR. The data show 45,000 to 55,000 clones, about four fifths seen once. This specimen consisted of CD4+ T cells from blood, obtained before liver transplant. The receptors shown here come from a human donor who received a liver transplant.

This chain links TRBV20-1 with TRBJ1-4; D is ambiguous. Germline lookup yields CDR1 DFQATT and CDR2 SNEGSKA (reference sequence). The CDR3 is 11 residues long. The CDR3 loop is CNGVNNEKLFF. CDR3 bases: TGCAACGGGGTAAATAATGAAAAACTGTTTTTT.

The CDR3 is CASSRTGVMNTEAFF. The CDR3 coding sequence is TGTGCCAGCAGCCGGACAGGGGTCATGAACACTGAAGCTTTCTTT. The chain couples TRBV6-1 to TRBJ1-1, with 9 positions matching TRBD1. Trimming at V came to 6 bases and at J to 0 bases, leaving 5 bases not matched to a gene. The CDR3 has 15 residues. The germline V gene encodes CDR1 MNHNS and CDR2 SASEGT.

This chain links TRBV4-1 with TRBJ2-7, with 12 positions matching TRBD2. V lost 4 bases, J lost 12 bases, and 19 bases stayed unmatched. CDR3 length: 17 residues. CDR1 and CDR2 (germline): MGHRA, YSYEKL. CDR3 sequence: CASSLSSVASGRGQRYF. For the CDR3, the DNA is TGCGCCAGCAGCCTCTCTTCCGTGGCTAGCGGGAGGGGTCAACGGTACTTC.

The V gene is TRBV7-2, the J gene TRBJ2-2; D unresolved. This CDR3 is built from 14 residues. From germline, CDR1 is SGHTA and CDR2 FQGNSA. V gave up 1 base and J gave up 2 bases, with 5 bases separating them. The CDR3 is CASSLGLNTGELFF. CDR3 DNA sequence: TGTGCCAGCAGCTTAGGTCTCAACACCGGGGAGCTGTTTTTT.

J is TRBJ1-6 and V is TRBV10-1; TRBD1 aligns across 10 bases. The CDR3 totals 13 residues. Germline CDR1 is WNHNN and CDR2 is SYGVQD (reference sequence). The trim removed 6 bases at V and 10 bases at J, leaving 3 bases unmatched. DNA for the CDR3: TGCGCCAGCAGGGACAGGGGGAACTCACCCCTCCACTTT. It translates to CASRDRGNSPLHF.

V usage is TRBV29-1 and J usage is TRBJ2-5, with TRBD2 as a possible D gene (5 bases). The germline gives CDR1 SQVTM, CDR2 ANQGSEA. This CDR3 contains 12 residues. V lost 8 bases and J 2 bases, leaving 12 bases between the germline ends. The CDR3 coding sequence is TGCAGCTCCCAGGAGGCTCAAGAGACCCAGTACTTC. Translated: CSSQEAQETQYF.

The CDR3 coding sequence is TGTGCCAGCAGCTTTGGTGGGGGATTGGGGACCACAGATACGCAGTATTTT. Translation gives CASSFGGGLGTTDTQYF. This rearrangement joins TRBV5-6 to TRBJ2-3; either TRBD1 or TRBD2 may fit D (5 bases each). The ends were cut back, 2 bases at V and 2 bases at J, with 18 bases in the middle. This CDR3 has 17 amino acids. The V gene's germline CDR1 is SGHDT and CDR2 YYEEEE.